Included here is one T cell receptor (beta chain) sequence, with context. This clone's antigen is unknown. Base quality data are lacking; no much larger clone is found one base away. The entry originates in a study of T cell responses to AZD1222 COVID-19 vaccine (dated by TCRdb to the early 2020s). A note on the overall study: Because spike-specific TCR depth and breadth did not differ between the two schedules, AZD1222 recipients who got a second dose at roughly 4 weeks were pooled with those who got a second dose at roughly 12 weeks. TCR sequencing covered over 230 trial participants: 200 to 210 given two doses of AZD1222 and about 26 given two doses of MenACWY control vaccine. Trial participants were enrolled into age subgroups of 18-55, 56-69 and 70-plus years, which contained around 150, 28 and 57 TCR-sequenced participants, respectively. The paper as a whole reports these results and caveats: After two AZD1222 doses, spike-specific TCR breadth and depth were significantly higher than at day 0 and than in MenACWY recipients. The vaccine-associated CD4 TCRs covered the entire spike protein, and the dominant responses fell in regions 160-218 and 743-854. In the small 56-69-year group, the increase in depth fell short of significance, most likely because of low power. Because no day 14 peak-response samples were available, the repertoires could be characterized only after the peak T cell response. Conclusions about previously exposed vaccinees were limited because only six or seven AZD1222 recipients were SARS-CoV-2 seropositive at baseline. Reportedly, almost half of the unique spike-specific TCRs recognized epitopes lying outside the regions that are mutated in the B.1.351 and B.1.1.7 variants. Participants were mostly white British, with more females than males. The authors suggested clonal diversity may have been underestimated.

This sample's time point label indicates: baseline before first vaccination. Samples from vaccinated people were obtained from the UK trials COV001 and COV002, which included a single-blind randomized controlled phase 2/3 trial of AZD1222 (ChAdOx1 nCoV-19) in healthy adults. For TCRbeta chain sequencing, PBMC samples were collected from trial participants at day 0 and at day 28 after the second dose. The CDR3 regions of human TCRbeta chains were analyzed by immunosequencing. Per the source publication's procedure: TCRs in the repertoires were matched against a reference library of SARS-CoV-2-specific TCRs that had been generated with the MIRA antigen-specificity platform. Breadth was defined as the fraction of unique TCRs that were SARS-CoV-2-associated, and depth was defined as the fraction of total T cells that were SARS-CoV-2-associated. Each spike-specific TCR was assigned to its reactive spike region and to a CD4 or CD8 class using the MIRA data. Log10-transformed breadth and depth values were compared by one-way ANOVA with Sidak's multiple comparisons tests. TCRdb mirrors the immuneACCESS table, restricted to in-frame sequences. Some clones are absent from its copies; in checked studies, under half trace to an unresolved V gene, and the reason for the others is unknown. V and J calls and clone size are given by that table; D and trimming were obtained from the DNA. The sample includes 140,000 or so clones, with 92% observed a single time. The ten largest clones add up to around 1.7% of the sample.

The CDR3 starts with the cysteine, ends with the phenylalanine, and has 18 residues. Of the read, only the CDR3 DNA is kept; its 54 bases are in frame from base 1. The germline V gene supplies CDR1 SGHRS and CDR2 YFSETQ. The junction carries 24 bases between V and J, which are trimmed by 4 bases and 1 base respectively. The source of this sequence is an adult in good health. This material consisted of peripheral blood, taken on day 0 of AZD1222 vaccination. This chain joins TRBV5-1 to TRBJ2-7; TRBD1 is perhaps the D gene, given 6 matching bases. The sequenced DNA: TGCGCCAGCAGCCTAGTCGTGTGGGTTCCGGGACATTCCTACGAGCAGTACTTC. It translates as CASSLVVWVPGHSYEQYF.